The 16 T cell receptor beta chains below all came from one sample that was sequenced in a study of T cell responses to AZD1222 COVID-19 vaccine. Method: immunoSEQ multiplex PCR; TCRdb's copy keeps in-frame clones and lacks some. Among 110,000 to 150,000 clones listed, approximately 90% were seen once. This material consisted of peripheral blood, taken on day 0 of AZD1222 vaccination. These receptor sequences come from an adult in good health.

This chain uses TRBV3-1 (or the pseudogene TRBV3-2) with TRBJ2-1, with 8 bases aligning to TRBD2. Losses at the gene ends were 1 base for V and 2 bases for J; bases not matched to a gene: 4. Germline CDR1 and CDR2: LGHDT and YNNKEL (reference sequence). The CDR3 is 16 amino acids. The CDR3 here is CASSQAPAGAYNEQFF. The CDR3 nucleotides are TGTGCCAGCAGCCAAGCGCCAGCGGGAGCCTACAATGAGCAGTTCTTC.

The genes are TRBV11-2 and TRBJ2-1; D perhaps matches TRBD2 (6 bases). Germline V gives CDR1 SGHAT, CDR2 FQNNGV. This CDR3 contains 15 residues. V lost 5 bases and J 0 bases, leaving 11 bases between the germline ends. Written as DNA, the CDR3 is TGTGCCAGCAGCCTAGCGCCGAGCTCCTACAATGAGCAGTTCTTC. Its protein product is CASSLAPSSYNEQFF.

This clone was observed a few times. The CDR3 sequence: CASSRQGAVTGELFF. CDR3 DNA: TGTGCCAGCAGCAGACAGGGGGCGGTCACCGGGGAGCTGTTTTTT. The rearrangement joins TRBV6-5 to TRBJ2-2; 10 nucleotides align to TRBD1. Per germline, CDR1 MNHEY and CDR2 SVGAGI. V shed 6 bases, J shed 4 bases, and the junction held 5 bases outside the gene matches. The CDR3 extends over 15 amino acids.

The CDR3 here is CASSLLREGELFF. CDR3 coding DNA: TGTGCCAGCAGCTTACTACGAGAGGGGGAGCTGTTTTTT. The chain uses TRBV7-2 and TRBJ2-2, with D hard to call. Germline CDR1 and CDR2: SGHTA and FQGNSA. CDR3 length: 13 amino acids. The V end lost 2 bases, the J end lost 8 bases, and 9 bases lay between the germline ends.

This clone was detected a few times. This chain connects TRBV9 to TRBJ1-1; 9 bases match TRBD1. This CDR3 has 15 amino acids. V lost 3 bases and J lost 4; bases outside the gene matches: 7. Germline values: CDR1 SGDLS, CDR2 YYNGEE. The CDR3 region is CASSDPGQGTTEAFF. For the CDR3, the DNA is TGTGCCAGCAGCGACCCGGGACAGGGAACCACTGAAGCTTTCTTT. Filled out from reference TRBV9 and TRBJ1-1, the complete variable domain reads DSGVTQTPKHLITATGQRVTLRCSPRSGDLSVYWYQQSLDQGLQFLIQYYNGEERAKGNILERFSAQQFPDLHSELNLSSLELGDSALYFCASSDPGQGTTEAFFGQGTRLTVV.

V gene TRBV7-6 combines with J gene TRBJ1-4; D unresolved. This CDR3 region has 15 residues. Germline CDR1 and CDR2: SGHVS and FNYEAQ. With 5 bases removed from V and 4 bases from J, the gap between germline ends came to 14 bases. CDR3 in DNA: TGTGCCAGCAGCCCTTACAGAGCCGTTAATGAAAAACTGTTTTTT. It translates to CASSPYRAVNEKLFF. The full variable domain, completed using reference TRBV7-6 and TRBJ1-4, is GAGVSQSPRYKVTKRGQDVALRCDPISGHVSLYWYRQALGQGPEFLTYFNYEAQQDKSGLPNDRFSAERPEGSISTLTIQRTEQRDSAMYRCASSPYRAVNEKLFFGSGTQLSVL.

The rearrangement joins TRBV11-2 to TRBJ1-3; D remains ambiguous. This CDR3 comprises 15 residues. Germline assignment: CDR1 SGHAT and CDR2 FQNNGV. V shed 2 bases and J shed 0 bases, with 8 bases lying between them. This chain's CDR3 is CASSLSQRSGNTIYF. The CDR3 bases are TGTGCCAGCAGCTTATCACAACGCTCTGGAAACACCATATATTTT.

The V call is TRBV12-3 or TRBV12-4, the J call TRBJ1-2, with a tentative D call TRBD1 (5 bases). The CDR3 extends over 13 amino acids. V lost 7 bases and J 0 bases, leaving 9 bases between the germline ends. In nucleotides, the CDR3 is TGTGCCAGCATGGGGGGTCCTAACTATGGCTACACCTTC. The encoded protein is CASMGGPNYGYTF.

The rearrangement joins TRBV19 to TRBJ2-1, with D possibly being TRBD1 or TRBD2 (6 bases each). CDR1 and CDR2 from the germline V gene are LNHDA and SQIVND (reference sequence). CDR3 size: 16 residues. Trimming cost V 1 base and J 12 bases, with 22 bases left between them. CDR3: CASSIAGADFAWGQFF. The DNA for the CDR3 is TGTGCCAGTAGTATAGCGGGGGCGGACTTCGCCTGGGGGCAGTTCTTC.

The table lists this clone with a count of one. The gene calls are TRBV4-1 and TRBJ2-1; D remains unclear. The CDR3 contains 13 residues. The ends were cut back, 4 bases at V and 9 bases at J, with 13 bases in the middle. Germline V lookup: CDR1 MGHRA, CDR2 YSYEKL. CDR3 bases: TGCGCCAGCAGCCCCCGCGGTGGCGGTGAGCAGTTCTTC. It translates to CASSPRGGGEQFF.

A single count supports this clone. This chain connects TRBV12-3 or TRBV12-4 to TRBJ2-1, with D unclear. The CDR3 length is 13 residues. Deletions cut 2 bases from V and 12 bases from J, with 14 bases between. For the CDR3, the DNA is TGTGCCAGCAGTTTACAACTGCGCGGCTGGCAGTTCTTC. Its protein product is CASSLQLRGWQFF.

This clone has only a few counts. The chain has TRBV5-1 and TRBJ2-1; no reliable D call. Trimming pared 0 bases from V and 5 bases from J, leaving 9 bases between. The CDR3 runs 14 residues. Per the germline V gene, CDR1 is SGHRS and CDR2 is YFSETQ. The CDR3 spells CASSLDLRNNEQFF. The CDR3 DNA reads TGCGCCAGCAGCTTGGACTTGAGAAACAATGAGCAGTTCTTC.

This chain connects TRBV2 to TRBJ2-7; 10 bases fit TRBD1. Germline V gives CDR1 SNHLY, CDR2 FYNNEI. J gave up 3 bases and V 9 bases, and 5 bases lay outside the gene matches. CDR3 length: 13 residues. The CDR3 here is CASARTGGYEQYF. In DNA form, the CDR3 reads TGTGCCAGTGCTCGGACAGGGGGCTACGAGCAGTACTTC.

The genes are TRBV5-1 and TRBJ1-4; possibly TRBD1 for D (6 bases). Germline-derived CDR1 and CDR2 are SGHRS and YFSETQ. The CDR3 contains 13 residues. Trimming removed 4 bases at V and 5 bases at J, with 9 bases between. The CDR3 nucleotides are TGCGCCAGCAGCGCCGACAGGAATGAAAAACTGTTTTTT. Its translation is CASSADRNEKLFF. The full variable domain, in which reference TRBV5-1 and TRBJ1-4 provide the parts outside the CDR3, is KAGVTQTPRYLIKTRGQQVTLSCSPISGHRSVSWYQQTPGQGLQFLFEYFSETQRNKGNFPGRFSGRQFSNSRSEMNVSTLELGDSALYLCASSADRNEKLFFGSGTQLSVL.

The V gene is TRBV27, the J gene TRBJ2-6, with 11 bases fitting TRBD1. Germline loops: CDR1 MNHEY, CDR2 SMNVEV (reference sequence). The trim removed 4 bases at V and 5 bases at J, leaving 10 bases unmatched. CDR3 length: 18 amino acids. CDR3 DNA sequence: TGTGCCAGCAGTTCTACCGGGACAGGGGGTACAAGGGCCAACGTCCTGACTTTC. Amino acid sequence: CASSSTGTGGTRANVLTF.

The V call is TRBV30, the J call TRBJ2-2; D gene ambiguous. The CDR3 is 13 residues long. Looked up from germline, CDR1 is GTSNPN and CDR2 is SVGIG (reference sequence). V was cut by 1 base and J by 5 bases, with 8 bases left in between. The CDR3 coding sequence is TGTGCCTGGAGTGGGGTTCTGACCGGGGAGCTGTTTTTT. This encodes CAWSGVLTGELFF.